The 10 T cell receptor beta chains in this list originate from one sample, sequenced in a study of T cells in Graves' hyperthyroidism and ophthalmopathy. Authors of the study amplified TCR beta CDR3 regions from RNA transcripts. With the HTBI primer set, the TCR CDR3 went through a first round of RT-PCR. TCRdb analysed the multiplex PCR reads with MiXCR anew, one entry per CDR3 protein. The sample includes nearly 250,000 distinct CDR3 sequences, about 15% of them seen just once. Sequencing was done on a sample of blood. These receptors came from a woman in her late teens or twenties with Graves' ophthalmopathy.

This clonotype was detected many times. CDR3 protein: CASSKRASGDSTDTQYF. CDR3 in DNA: TGTGCCAGCAGCAAGCGGGCTAGCGGGGATAGCACAGATACGCAGTATTTT. The chain joins TRBV7-8 to TRBJ2-3; 9 bases map to TRBD2. V gave up 5 bases and J gave up 0 bases; unmatched junction bases: 9. Germline CDR1 and CDR2: SGHVS and FQNEAQ. The CDR3 totals 17 residues.

The J gene is TRBJ1-1, the V gene TRBV20-1; D is perhaps TRBD1 (5 bases). The CDR3 runs to 14 residues. Germline V gene lookup returns CDR1 DFQATT and CDR2 SNEGSKA (reference sequence). V was shortened by 3 bases and J by 0 bases, with 11 bases between the two germline ends. The CDR3 sequence is CSASSWTMNTEAFF. For the CDR3, the DNA is TGCAGTGCTAGCTCTTGGACAATGAACACTGAAGCTTTCTTT.

This clonotype was seen at least ten times. The chain couples TRBV20-1 to TRBJ2-5; the match to TRBD2 covers 9 bases. After removal of 3 bases from V and 4 bases from J, the junction contained 12 bases not matched to a gene. Per the germline V gene, CDR1 is DFQATT and CDR2 is SNEGSKA (reference sequence). The length of the CDR3 is 16 residues. The CDR3 sequence: CSARGWRGGDGETQYF. The CDR3 DNA follows: TGCAGTGCTAGGGGATGGCGGGGGGGTGATGGAGAGACCCAGTACTTC.

At least ten counts were recorded for this clonotype. The chain links TRBV5-1 to TRBJ1-1; 9 positions agree with TRBD1. The CDR3 has 13 residues. V gave up 4 bases and J gave up 3 bases; unmatched junction bases: 1. Germline V gene lookup returns CDR1 SGHRS and CDR2 YFSETQ. This chain's CDR3 is CASSRQGDTEAFF. CDR3 DNA: TGCGCCAGCAGCCGACAGGGGGACACTGAAGCTTTCTTT.

A word on this clonotype: This may come from a read error, since a much larger clone is one base off. Given the absence of the conserved phenylalanine or tryptophan at the CDR3 end, a read error is likely. The chain couples TRBV28 to TRBJ1-1; no reliable D call. The CDR3 has 12 residues. The ends were cut back, 7 bases at V and 0 bases at J, with 6 bases in the middle. Germline values: CDR1 MDHEN, CDR2 SYDVKM. The CDR3 spells CASMAVNTEAFL. The DNA of the CDR3 is TGTGCCAGCATGGCGGTGAACACTGAAGCTTTCCTT.

CDR3 coding DNA: TGTGCCAGCAGCTTAGGGGGGGGCCCTGGGGCCAACGTCCTGACTTTC. It specifies CASSLGGGPGANVLTF. This rearrangement joins TRBV7-9 to TRBJ2-6; weak D call: TRBD2 (7 bases). The CDR3 has 16 amino acids. V was cut by 1 base and J by 2 bases, with 9 bases left in between. CDR1 and CDR2 (germline): SEHNR, FQNEAQ (reference sequence).

The chain carries TRBV9 and TRBJ2-7; TRBD1 matches 9 bases. This CDR3 comprises 15 residues. Trimming cost V 5 bases and J 3 bases; bases outside gene matches: 9. CDR1 SGDLS and CDR2 YYNGEE come from the germline V gene. CDR3 region: CASSETGDRVYEQYF. The CDR3 bases are TGTGCCAGCAGTGAAACCGGGGACAGGGTCTACGAGCAGTACTTC.

The sample holds many counts of this clonotype. The chain joins TRBV5-1 to TRBJ1-1, with no clear D. CDR1 is SGHRS and CDR2 is YFSETQ in the germline V gene. V lost 0 bases, J lost 0 bases, and 9 bases lay in between. The CDR3 contains 15 residues. The CDR3 sequence is CASSLGGGMNTEAFF. CDR3 coding DNA: TGCGCCAGCAGCTTGGGTGGCGGGATGAACACTGAAGCTTTCTTT. The full variable domain, completed using reference TRBV5-1 and TRBJ1-1, is KAGVTQTPRYLIKTRGQQVTLSCSPISGHRSVSWYQQTPGQGLQFLFEYFSETQRNKGNFPGRFSGRQFSNSRSEMNVSTLELGDSALYLCASSLGGGMNTEAFFGQGTRLTVV.

This clonotype was recorded at least ten times. The chain employs TRBV30 and TRBJ2-3, with 8 positions matching TRBD2. V shed 4 bases, J shed 7 bases, and the junction held 4 bases outside the gene matches. The length of the CDR3 is 12 residues. From germline, CDR1 is GTSNPN and CDR2 SVGIG (reference sequence). The CDR3 DNA reads as TGTGCCTGGACTAGCGGGCCCTATACGCAGTATTTT. Translating gives CAWTSGPYTQYF. Drawing the rest from reference TRBV30 and TRBJ2-3, the complete variable domain is SQTIHQWPATLVQPVGSPLSLECTVEGTSNPNLYWYRQAAGRGLQLLFYSVGIGQISSEVPQNLSASRPQDRQFILSSKKLLLSDSGFYLCAWTSGPYTQYFGPGTRLTVL.

This clonotype was observed many times. The V call is TRBV11-2, the J call TRBJ2-1; 9 nucleotides agree with TRBD1. The germline gives CDR1 SGHAT, CDR2 FQNNGV. The CDR3 extends over 14 amino acids. V trimming: 6 bases; J trimming: 4 bases; junction bases outside the gene matches: 4. The CDR3, as DNA: TGTGCCAGCAGGGGACAGGGCTCGTACAATGAGCAGTTCTTC. Translation: CASRGQGSYNEQFF.